This paragraph reports one T cell receptor beta chain. The entry originates in a study of blood T cell repertoires in COVID-19. The CDR3 contains 14 residues. Deletions cut 3 bases from V and 2 bases from J, with 9 bases between. Per the germline V gene, CDR1 is SGHRS and CDR2 is YFSETQ. In the study's own analysis: Researchers report that nucleated cell counts were estimated from reference gene primer amplification. Only in-frame clones appear in the TCRdb table, and some are missing; sequencing was by immunoSEQ multiplex PCR. Clone size and V and J calls were adopted from that table, with D and trimming inferred from the DNA. The sample lists 76,000 or so clones; 86% were seen once.

The sequenced sample was peripheral blood. The chain couples TRBV5-1 to TRBJ1-3, with D unresolved. The source is a man older than 75 in a cohort sampled during active COVID-19. CDR3 protein: CASSYRGAGNTIYF. The DNA of the CDR3 is TGCGCCAGCAGCTACCGCGGGGCTGGAAACACCATATATTTT.